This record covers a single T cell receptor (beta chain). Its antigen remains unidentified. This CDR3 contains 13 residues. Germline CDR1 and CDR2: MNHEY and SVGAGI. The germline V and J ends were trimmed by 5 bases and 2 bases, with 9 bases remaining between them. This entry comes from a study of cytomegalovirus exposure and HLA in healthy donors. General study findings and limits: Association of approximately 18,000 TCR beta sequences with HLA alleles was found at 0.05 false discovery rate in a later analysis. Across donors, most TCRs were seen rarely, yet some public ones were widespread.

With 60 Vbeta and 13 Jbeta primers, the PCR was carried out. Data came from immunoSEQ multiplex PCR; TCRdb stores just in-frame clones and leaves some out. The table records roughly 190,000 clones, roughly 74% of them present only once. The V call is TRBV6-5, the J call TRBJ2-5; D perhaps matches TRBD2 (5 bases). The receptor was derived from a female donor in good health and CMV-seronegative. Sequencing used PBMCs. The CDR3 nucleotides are TGTGCCAGCAGTCCAGGACTGCAAGAGACCCAGTACTTC. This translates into CASSPGLQETQYF.